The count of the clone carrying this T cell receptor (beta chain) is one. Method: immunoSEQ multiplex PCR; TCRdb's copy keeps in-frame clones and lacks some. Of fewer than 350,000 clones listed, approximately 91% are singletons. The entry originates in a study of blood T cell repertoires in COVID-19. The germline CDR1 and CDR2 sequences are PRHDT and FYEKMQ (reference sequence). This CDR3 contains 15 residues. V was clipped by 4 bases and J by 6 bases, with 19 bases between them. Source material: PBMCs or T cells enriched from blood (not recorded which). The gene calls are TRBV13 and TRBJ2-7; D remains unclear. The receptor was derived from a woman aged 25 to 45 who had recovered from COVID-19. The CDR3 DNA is TGTGCCAGCAGCTCCCGAGATCGATTTGAGTCCGAGCAGTACTTC. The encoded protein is CASSSRDRFESEQYF.